Shown below are 20 T cell receptor beta chains from a single sample sequenced in a study of blood T cells in healthy people across ages. Through a sample-barcoded 5' primer and a J-beta primer mix, a second PCR was run for about 7 to 12 cycles. Via MiXCR, TCRdb re-called the 5' RACE reads, giving one row per CDR3 protein. The sample records more than 800,000 distinct CDR3 sequences, 29% being singletons. Sequencing was carried out using blood. The receptors stem from a woman over 75 in good health.

This clonotype was counted at least ten times. The chain has TRBV9 and TRBJ2-5; D is unresolved. The CDR3 is 13 amino acids. Germline CDR1 reads SGDLS; CDR2 reads YYNGEE. The V and J ends lost 2 bases and 1 base respectively, with 6 bases between them. CDR3 amino acids: CASSVMAQETQYF. In DNA, the CDR3 is TGTGCCAGCAGCGTCATGGCCCAAGAGACCCAGTACTTC. Combining the CDR3 with reference TRBV9 and TRBJ2-5 gives the whole variable domain DSGVTQTPKHLITATGQRVTLRCSPRSGDLSVYWYQQSLDQGLQFLIQYYNGEERAKGNILERFSAQQFPDLHSELNLSSLELGDSALYFCASSVMAQETQYFGPGTRLLVL.

This clonotype has at least ten counts. This chain uses TRBV20-1 with TRBJ1-2; tentative D call: TRBD1 (6 bases). CDR1 DFQATT and CDR2 SNEGSKA come from the germline V gene (reference sequence). The CDR3 runs to 12 residues. V lost 1 base, J lost 6 bases, and 9 bases lay in between. The CDR3 DNA is TGCAGTGCTAGAGGTCAGGGGCATGGCTACACCTTC. Protein product: CSARGQGHGYTF.

This clonotype was found a few times. This could be a read error, since a much larger clone is one nucleotide away. The chain links TRBV20-1 to TRBJ2-1; TRBD2 matches 7 bases. The CDR3 loop spans 15 amino acids. With 1 base clipped from V and 5 bases from J, the junction kept 8 bases outside the gene matches. Germline V CDR1 and CDR2: DFQATT, SNEGSKA (reference sequence). The CDR3 DNA follows: TGCAGTGCTAGAGCCGGGCGGGGGTCCGACAATGAGCAGTTCTTC. This codes for CSARAGRGSDNEQFF.

This clonotype came up many times. The V and J genes are TRBV5-1 and TRBJ2-7; a possible D gene is TRBD1 (6 bases). CDR3 size: 13 residues. Between the trimmed V and J ends, which lost 4 bases and 6 bases, there was a span of 14 bases. Per germline, CDR1 SGHRS and CDR2 YFSETQ. The CDR3 sequence is CASSVGGKAEQYF. The CDR3 coding sequence is TGCGCCAGCAGCGTAGGGGGTAAGGCCGAGCAGTACTTC. Based on the CDR3 plus reference TRBV5-1 and TRBJ2-7, the full variable domain is KAGVTQTPRYLIKTRGQQVTLSCSPISGHRSVSWYQQTPGQGLQFLFEYFSETQRNKGNFPGRFSGRQFSNSRSEMNVSTLELGDSALYLCASSVGGKAEQYFGPGTRLTVT.

The chain links TRBV4-1 to TRBJ2-5; TRBD1 agrees at 7 bases. Germline V lookup: CDR1 MGHRA, CDR2 YSYEKL. The trim removed 0 bases at V and 5 bases at J, leaving 9 bases unmatched. The CDR3 length is 16 residues. The CDR3 DNA follows: TGCGCCAGCAGCCAAGACAGACAGGGTTCGTCGGAGACCCAGTACTTC. This codes for CASSQDRQGSSETQYF.

The CDR3: CASTSPQGVSENTGELFF. CDR3 nucleotide sequence: TGCGCCAGCACAAGCCCCCAAGGCGTCTCCGAGAACACCGGGGAGCTGTTTTTT. The V and J genes are TRBV5-1 and TRBJ2-2; D remains unclear. This CDR3 contains 18 residues. Looked up from germline, CDR1 is SGHRS and CDR2 is YFSETQ. The V and J ends lost 6 bases and 1 base respectively, with 22 bases between them.

Ten or more counts support this clonotype. The chain joins TRBV7-2 to TRBJ1-4; D possibly corresponds to TRBD1 (5 bases). In germline, CDR1 is SGHTA, CDR2 FQGNSA. This CDR3 is built from 13 residues. The germline V and J ends were trimmed by 5 bases and 8 bases, with 12 bases remaining between them. CDR3 in DNA: TGTGCCAGCAGCCCAGGGTTTTACGAAAAACTGTTTTTT. Amino acid sequence: CASSPGFYEKLFF.

This clonotype was seen a few times. The chain joins TRBV29-1 to TRBJ2-3; 7 bases fit TRBD1. The CDR3 runs 15 residues. Germline lookup yields CDR1 SQVTM and CDR2 ANQGSEA. With V trimmed by 1 base and J by 4 bases, 8 bases remained unmatched. CDR3 DNA sequence: TGCAGCGTTGAAGCCAGCAGGGGGAAGGCAGATACGCAGTATTTT. As protein: CSVEASRGKADTQYF.

Regarding this clonotype: Without the conserved terminal phenylalanine or tryptophan, this CDR3 likely stems from a read error. V gene TRBV19 combines with J gene TRBJ2-5; tentative D call: TRBD1 (5 bases). Per the germline V gene, CDR1 is LNHDA and CDR2 is SQIVND (reference sequence). V was trimmed by 6 bases and J by 5 bases, leaving 13 bases between them. The CDR3 is 13 residues long. The CDR3 reads CASSLGALETQYC. The CDR3 DNA follows: TGTGCCAGTAGCCTAGGGGCTTTGGAGACCCAGTACTGC.

As for this clonotype: Possible read error: a much larger clone is one base away. The rearrangement joins TRBV6-2 or TRBV6-3 to TRBJ2-7; possible D gene TRBD1, 6 bases. The V end lost 6 bases, the J end lost 2 bases, and 14 bases lay between the germline ends. The germline gives CDR1 MNHEY, CDR2 SVGEGT. The CDR3 runs to 14 residues. In nucleotides, the CDR3 is TGTGCCAGCAGGTACCAGACAGGAACCTACGAGCAGTACTTC. Protein product: CASRYQTGTYEQYF.

The sample holds many counts of this clonotype. The rearrangement uses TRBV29-1 and TRBJ1-1; no clear D. Trimming left V 7 bases short and J 5 bases short, with 8 bases between. The CDR3 is 10 residues long. Germline CDR1 is SQVTM and CDR2 is ANQGSEA. The CDR3, as DNA: TGCAGCGCCGGATCTACTGAAGCTTTCTTT. As protein: CSAGSTEAFF.

This clonotype appeared many times. V is TRBV7-2 and J is TRBJ2-3; the D gene is possibly TRBD2 (6 bases). This CDR3 region has 14 residues. V was cut by 3 bases and J by 5 bases, with 12 bases left in between. The V gene's germline CDR1 is SGHTA and CDR2 FQGNSA. This CDR3 reads CASSLDYYGDTQYF. The CDR3, as DNA: TGTGCCAGCAGCTTGGACTACTATGGAGATACGCAGTATTTT.

This clonotype was observed many times. The chain links TRBV20-1 to TRBJ1-2; D remains unclear. V was clipped by 5 bases and J by 0 bases, with 10 bases between them. There are 13 residues in the CDR3. In germline, CDR1 is DFQATT, CDR2 SNEGSKA (reference sequence). The CDR3 DNA sequence: TGCAGTGCTCCGTACGGCACTAACTATGGCTACACCTTC. This encodes CSAPYGTNYGYTF.

Of note for this clonotype: Compared with germline, one end of the junction differs, possibly owing to a read error. The chain carries TRBV24-1 and TRBJ2-1; 9 bases fit TRBD2. Germline-derived CDR1 and CDR2 are KGHDR and SFDVKD. CDR3 length: 15 residues. In nucleotides, the CDR3 is TGTGCCACCAGTGCGGGAGCGGGGGGTGTCGATGAGCGGTTCTTC. This translates into CATSAGAGGVDERFF.

This clonotype was counted ten times or more. The chain is built from TRBV6-2 or TRBV6-3 and TRBJ2-3, with D unresolved. V shed 8 bases and J shed 3 bases, with 9 bases lying between them. The CDR3 consists of 12 residues. Germline V CDR1 and CDR2: MNHEY, SVGEGT. In DNA, the CDR3 is TGTGCCAGCGCAATTGGTACAGATACGCAGTATTTT. Residues: CASAIGTDTQYF.

This chain connects TRBV12-3 or TRBV12-4 to TRBJ2-7; no firm D call. This CDR3 is built from 14 residues. V was cut by 5 bases and J by 3 bases, with 14 bases left in between. The CDR3 is CASSKTGKSYEQYF. DNA of the CDR3: TGTGCCAGCAGTAAGACTGGGAAAAGCTACGAGCAGTACTTC.

This clonotype has a count of ten or more. This sequence joins TRBV14 and TRBJ2-7; tentatively, D is TRBD1 (5 bases). The CDR3 is 12 amino acids. Deletions cut 1 base from V and 9 bases from J, with 10 bases between. CDR1 and CDR2 (germline): SGHDN, FVKESK. The CDR3 DNA sequence: TGTGCCAGCAGCCAAGTTACAGGCAGGCAGTACTTC. Translated, it gives CASSQVTGRQYF.

This chain uses TRBV12-3 or TRBV12-4 with TRBJ2-7; D not resolved. The CDR3 has 14 amino acids. Trimming pared 6 bases from V and 2 bases from J, leaving 14 bases between. CDR3 sequence: CASRSSGGTYEQYF. For the CDR3, the DNA is TGTGCCAGCAGGTCGTCAGGCGGCACCTACGAGCAGTACTTC.

The sample holds a few counts of this clonotype. The chain uses TRBV12-5 and TRBJ2-1; TRBD2 agrees at 7 bases. The J call may be faulty, since TRBJ2-7 better matches the DNA end. CDR1 is LGHNT and CDR2 is FRNRAP in the germline V gene. This CDR3 has 15 amino acids. Here the CDR3 reads CASGLAGPSYNEQYF. As DNA, the CDR3 is TGTGCTAGTGGTTTAGCGGGGCCCTCCTACAATGAGCAGTACTTC.

This clonotype was observed many times. V and J are TRBV5-5 and TRBJ2-5; 10 nucleotides align to TRBD1. The CDR3 covers 14 residues. The V and J ends lost 4 bases and 5 bases, in that order; junction bases with no gene match: 5. Germline V gene lookup returns CDR1 SGHKS and CDR2 YYEKEE (reference sequence). The CDR3 protein is CASSAGTGVETQYF. The DNA of the CDR3 is TGTGCCAGCAGCGCCGGGACAGGGGTTGAGACCCAGTACTTC.